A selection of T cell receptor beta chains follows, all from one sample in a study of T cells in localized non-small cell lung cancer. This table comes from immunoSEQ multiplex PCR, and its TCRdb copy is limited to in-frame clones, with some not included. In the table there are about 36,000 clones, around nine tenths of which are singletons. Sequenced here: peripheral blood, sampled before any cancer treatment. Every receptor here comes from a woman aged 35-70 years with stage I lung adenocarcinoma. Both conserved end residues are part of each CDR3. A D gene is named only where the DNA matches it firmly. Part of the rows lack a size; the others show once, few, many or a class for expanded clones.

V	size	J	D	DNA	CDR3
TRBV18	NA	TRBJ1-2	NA	TGTGCCAGCTCACCACTGGGGCTGGGAAACTATGGCTACACCTTC	CASSPLGLGNYGYTF
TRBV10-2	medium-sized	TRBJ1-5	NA	TGCGCCAGCAGTGCCAGTGATAGCAATCAGCCCCAGCATTTT	CASSASDSNQPQHF
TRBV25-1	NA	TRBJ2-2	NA	TGTGCCAGCAGTGACGGACGGACGAACACCGGGGAGCTGTTTTTT	CASSDGRTNTGELFF
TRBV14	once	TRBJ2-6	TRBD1	TGTGCCAGCAGCAGACAGGGATCCTCTGGGGCCAACGTCCTGACTTTC	CASSRQGSSGANVLTF
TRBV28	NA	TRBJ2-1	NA	TGTGCCAGCAGTCTCGGCTACAATGAGCAGTTCTTC	CASSLGYNEQFF
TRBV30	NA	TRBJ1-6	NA	TGTGCCTGGAGTAAGGATTATAATTCACCCCTCCACTTT	CAWSKDYNSPLHF
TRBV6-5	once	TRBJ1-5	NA	TGTGCCAGCAGTTACAGGGGCAATCAGCCCCAGCATTTT	CASSYRGNQPQHF
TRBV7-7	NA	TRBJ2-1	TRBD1	TGTGCCAGCAGCCCTGGACAGGGCTACAATGAGCAGTTCTTC	CASSPGQGYNEQFF
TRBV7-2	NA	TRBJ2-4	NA	TGTGCCAGCAGCATGGGAGGAGGCCAAAACATTCAGTACTTC	CASSMGGGQNIQYF
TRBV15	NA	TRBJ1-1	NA	TGTGCCACCAGCAGATGGGATTTTGAAGCTTTCTTT	CATSRWDFEAFF
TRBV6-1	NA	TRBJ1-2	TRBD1	TGTGCCAGCAGCCGGACAGGTTCTAACTATGGCTACACCTTC	CASSRTGSNYGYTF
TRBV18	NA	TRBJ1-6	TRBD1	TGTGCCAGCTCACCGAAACTGACAGGGGATAATTCCCTCCACTTT	CASSPKLTGDNSLHF
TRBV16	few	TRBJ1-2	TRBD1	TGTGCCAGCAGCCAACACACAGGGGATAAGTTCGGTGGCTACACCTTC	CASSQHTGDKFGGYTF
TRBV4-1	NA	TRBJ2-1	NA	TGCGCCAGCAGCCGACCAGGTCAGGGCTCCTACAATGAGCAGTTCTTC	CASSRPGQGSYNEQFF
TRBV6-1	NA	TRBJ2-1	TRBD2	TGTGCCAGCAGTGAAAGTTCCGGCGGGGGGGCTTTGACTGAGCAGTTCTTC	CASSESSGGGALTEQFF
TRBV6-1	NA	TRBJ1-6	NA	TGTGCCAGCAGTGAACTTGGGGGGAATAATTCACCCCTCCACTTT	CASSELGGNNSPLHF
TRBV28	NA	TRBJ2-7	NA	TGTGCCAGCAGTCCATTCGTCGGGACATATTCTTTCGAGCAGTACTTC	CASSPFVGTYSFEQYF
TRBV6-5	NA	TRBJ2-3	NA	TGTGCCACCCGGGGGAACACAGATACGCAGTATTTT	CATRGNTDTQYF
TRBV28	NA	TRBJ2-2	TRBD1	TGTGCCAGCAGTTTATGGACAGGGGGCCCGGCCGGGGAGCTGTTTTTT	CASSLWTGGPAGELFF
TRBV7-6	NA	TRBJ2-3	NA	TGTGCCAGCAGCTTAGGGGGGCCGACAGATACGCAGTATTTT	CASSLGGPTDTQYF
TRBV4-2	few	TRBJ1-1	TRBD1	TGTGCCAGCAGCCAAGTACAGGGGAGGACTGAAGCTTTCTTT	CASSQVQGRTEAFF
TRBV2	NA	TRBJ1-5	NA	TGTGCCAGCAGTGGGAGTGAGCGCAATCAGCCCCAGCATTTT	CASSGSERNQPQHF
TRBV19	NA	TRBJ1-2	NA	TGTGCCAGTAGTACACTCGCCGTGGGAGGGAATAACTATGGCTACACCTTC	CASSTLAVGGNNYGYTF
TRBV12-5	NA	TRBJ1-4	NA	TGTGCTAGTGCCCTGATGGGTACTAATGAAAAACTGTTTTTT	CASALMGTNEKLFF
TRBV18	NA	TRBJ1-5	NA	TGTGCCAGCTCACGCCAGGGGACCCTCAATCAGCCCCAGCATTTT	CASSRQGTLNQPQHF
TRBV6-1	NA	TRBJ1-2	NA	TGTGCCAGCAGTGAAAGGACAGATAGGACTACTAACTATGGCTACACCTTC	CASSERTDRTTNYGYTF
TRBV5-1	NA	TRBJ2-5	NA	TGCGCCAGCAGCCCGGGGTCGGGTCCCGGAGCTTGGGAGACCCAGTACTTC	CASSPGSGPGAWETQYF
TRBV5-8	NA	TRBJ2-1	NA	TGTGCCAGCAGCTTGTTAAGGGGTCTGAATGAGCAGTTCTTC	CASSLLRGLNEQFF
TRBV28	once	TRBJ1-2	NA	TGTGCCACCCTCCGTGAGACAAACTATGGCTACACCTTC	CATLRETNYGYTF
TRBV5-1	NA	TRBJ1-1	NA	TGCGCCAGCAGCTCTCAACAGGGTTGGGAAACTGAAGCTTTCTTT	CASSSQQGWETEAFF
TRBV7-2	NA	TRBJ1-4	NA	TGTGCCAGCAGCTTACTCGCCCCGACAGGCACTAATGAAAAACTGTTTTTT	CASSLLAPTGTNEKLFF
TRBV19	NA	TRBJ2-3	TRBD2	TGTGCCAGTAGCCTCGACGCGGGGGGCACAGATACGCAGTATTTT	CASSLDAGGTDTQYF
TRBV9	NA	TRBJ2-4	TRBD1	TGTGCCAGCAGCCCCCCGGGACAGGGAAACATTCAGTACTTC	CASSPPGQGNIQYF
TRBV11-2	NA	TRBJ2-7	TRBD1	TGTGCCAGCAGCTCACGCCGCGACAGGGCCTCCTACGAGCAGTACTTC	CASSSRRDRASYEQYF
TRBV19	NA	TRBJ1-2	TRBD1	TGTGCCAGTAGTCCGACAGGGGAAGGTAACTATGGCTACACCTTC	CASSPTGEGNYGYTF
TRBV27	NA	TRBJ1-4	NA	TGTGCCTCGGGTGGGGCAACTAATGAAAAACTGTTTTTT	CASGGATNEKLFF
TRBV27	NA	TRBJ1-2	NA	TGTGCCAGCAGTTGGTCGGCGGCCTATGGCTACACCTTC	CASSWSAAYGYTF
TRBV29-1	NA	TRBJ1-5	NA	TGCAGCGTTGTACAGGGATTCAATCAGCCCCAGCATTTT	CSVVQGFNQPQHF
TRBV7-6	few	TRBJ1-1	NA	TGTGCCAGCAGCGAATCCAGGGCGGTGGGCACTGAAGCTTTCTTT	CASSESRAVGTEAFF
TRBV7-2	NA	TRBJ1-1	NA	TGTGCCAGCAGCCCCCAGGGGTACACTGAAGCTTTCTTT	CASSPQGYTEAFF
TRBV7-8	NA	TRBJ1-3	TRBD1	TGTGCCAGCAGCTTATATGGGACAGGGAGAAACACCATATATTTT	CASSLYGTGRNTIYF
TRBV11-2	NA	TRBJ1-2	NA	TGTGCCAGCCGCTACCCCCTGGACAGCAACTATGGCTACACCTTC	CASRYPLDSNYGYTF
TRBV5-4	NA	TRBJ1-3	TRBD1	TGTGCCAGCAGCGGGGGGACAGGGATTGGAAACACCATATATTTT	CASSGGTGIGNTIYF
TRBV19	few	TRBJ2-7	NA	TGTGCCAGTAGTATAAAACCCCGGACGTATGCCTACGAGCAGTACTTC	CASSIKPRTYAYEQYF
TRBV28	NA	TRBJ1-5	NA	TGTGCCAGCAGCCCCGGGGGCAGCGGAGGAAATCAGCCCCAGCATTTT	CASSPGGSGGNQPQHF
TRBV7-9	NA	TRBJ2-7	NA	TGTGCCAGCAGCTTTACTTTGGGATACGAGCAGTACTTC	CASSFTLGYEQYF
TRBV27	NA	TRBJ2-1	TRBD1	TGTGCCAGCAGTCCCCGGACAGGGTCTTACAATGAGCAGTTCTTC	CASSPRTGSYNEQFF
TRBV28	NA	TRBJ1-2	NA	TGTGCCAGCAGTTTAGACTCCTTCCTATCCAACTATGGCTACACCTTC	CASSLDSFLSNYGYTF
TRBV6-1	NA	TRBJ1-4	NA	TGTGCCAGCAGTGACCGAGGGGGGCATAATGAAAAACTGTTTTTT	CASSDRGGHNEKLFF
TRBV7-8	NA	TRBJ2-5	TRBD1	TGTGCCAGCAGTCGCCCAGGGGGCCCCCAAGAGACCCAGTACTTC	CASSRPGGPQETQYF
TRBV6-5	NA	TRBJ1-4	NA	TGTGCCAGCAGCAGGGTCCGGGCAACTAATGAAAAACTGTTTTTT	CASSRVRATNEKLFF
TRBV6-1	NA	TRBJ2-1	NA	TGTGCCAGCAGCGAGAGGGACAACTCCTACAATGAGCAGTTCTTC	CASSERDNSYNEQFF
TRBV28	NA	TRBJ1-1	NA	TGTGCCAGTCCATCCCCGGGAGGGAACACTGAAGCTTTCTTT	CASPSPGGNTEAFF
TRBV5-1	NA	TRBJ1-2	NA	TGCGCCAGCAGACGCTCCCTCGGGTCCCAGGAGGGGTATGGCTACACCTTC	CASRRSLGSQEGYGYTF